What follows are 6 T cell receptor beta chains derived from one specimen sequenced in a study of cytomegalovirus exposure and HLA in healthy donors. The PCR ran on 60 Vbeta and 13 Jbeta primers. The protocol was immunoSEQ multiplex PCR, while the TCRdb copy is restricted to in-frame clones and leaves out a portion. Of 130,000 to 150,000 clones in the sample, over 60% are singletons; the top ten hold approximately 1.3%. Specimen: PBMCs. The receptors were gathered from a male donor in good health and CMV-seropositive.

V gene TRBV6-5 combines with J gene TRBJ2-5; 11 bases fit TRBD2. The CDR3 contains 15 residues. CDR1 and CDR2 from the germline V gene are MNHEY and SVGAGI. V lost 2 bases to trimming and J lost 6 bases; unmatched junction nucleotides: 5. The CDR3 DNA follows: TGTGCCAGCAGTTACCCGACTAGCGGGAAACAGACCCAGTACTTC. It is translated as CASSYPTSGKQTQYF.

A few counts support this clone. The V and J genes are TRBV28 and TRBJ1-4; weak D call: TRBD1 (6 bases). The ends were cut back, 5 bases at V and 4 bases at J, with 14 bases in the middle. Germline CDR1 and CDR2: MDHEN and SYDVKM. This CDR3 has 15 amino acids. The CDR3 DNA reads as TGTGCCAGCAGTCCCGGACAGCTATTTAATGAAAAACTGTTTTTT. Translation gives CASSPGQLFNEKLFF.

The V gene is TRBV9, the J gene TRBJ2-7, with D tentatively TRBD2 (6 bases). Trimming took off 0 bases at V and 0 bases at J, with 10 bases between the two ends. The CDR3 runs 15 residues. Germline values: CDR1 SGDLS, CDR2 YYNGEE. Written as DNA, the CDR3 is TGTGCCAGCAGCGTAGGGGAGGTCACCTCCTACGAGCAGTACTTC. Translation gives CASSVGEVTSYEQYF.

About this clone: Other DNA variants within this sample encode the same CDR3. The chain combines TRBV6-5 with TRBJ2-1; TRBD2 matches at 11 bases. The CDR3 extends over 14 amino acids. Germline V gene sequence: CDR1 MNHEY, CDR2 SVGAGI. With V trimmed by 8 bases and J by 7 bases, 7 bases remained unmatched. CDR3 sequence: CASSPGLAVNEQFF. The CDR3 coding sequence is TGTGCCAGCTCTCCGGGACTAGCGGTAAATGAGCAGTTCTTC.

V and J are TRBV4-1 and TRBJ1-4, with 7 positions matching TRBD1. The CDR3 spans 18 residues. Trimming cost V 2 bases and J 3 bases; bases outside gene matches: 12. CDR1 is MGHRA, CDR2 YSYEKL, per germline. CDR3 residues: CASSQPTGKFLSNEKLFF. The CDR3 DNA is TGCGCCAGCAGCCAACCGACAGGGAAATTCCTATCTAATGAAAAACTGTTTTTT.

The chain links TRBV28 to TRBJ1-4, with 9 bases identical to TRBD1. With 2 bases clipped from V and 6 bases from J, the junction kept 7 bases outside the gene matches. Per germline, CDR1 MDHEN and CDR2 SYDVKM. The CDR3 length is 16 residues. CDR3 sequence: CASSLPTGGAYEKLFF. CDR3 nucleotide sequence: TGTGCCAGCAGTTTACCAACAGGGGGCGCGTATGAAAAACTGTTTTTT.